Each of the 28 T cell receptor beta chains below was sequenced from the same sample in a study of T cell changes during pregnancy in multiple sclerosis. Repertoires were generated with immunoSEQ multiplex PCR, while TCRdb's copy carries only in-frame clones and drops some. The sample comprises some 67,000 clones, more than 85% of which are singletons, and approximately 2.5% rests with the top ten. The sample consisted of peripheral blood, taken in the first trimester of pregnancy. These receptors were collected from a female donor with multiple sclerosis, enrolled in a pregnancy study.

V usage is TRBV5-1 and J usage is TRBJ2-5; maybe TRBD2 (5 bases). Germline V gene data show CDR1 as SGHRS and CDR2 as YFSETQ. There are 16 residues in the CDR3. V lost 1 base to trimming and J lost 5 bases, with 18 bases between them. CDR3 coding DNA: TGCGCCAGCAGCTTGACCGGACTGAGCTTGTCCGAGACCCAGTACTTC. Translated: CASSLTGLSLSETQYF.

The CDR3 nucleotides read TGCGCCAGCAGCTTGGAACAGCCTAATGAAAAACTGTTTTTT. Its protein is CASSLEQPNEKLFF. The rearrangement links TRBV5-1 to TRBJ1-4; D is unresolved. Trimming left V 0 bases short and J 3 bases short, with 6 bases between. The germline V gene has CDR1 SGHRS and CDR2 YFSETQ. The CDR3 loop spans 14 amino acids.

The chain carries TRBV21-1 and TRBJ2-7; the table calls TRBD1, which could not be checked here. TRBV21-1 counts as a pseudogene. CDR3 length equals 15 residues. The CDR3 spells CASSKEDRGGREQYF. The CDR3 nucleotides read TGTGCCAGCAGCAAAGAGGACAGGGGTGGCCGCGAGCAGTACTTC.

V usage is TRBV5-1 and J usage is TRBJ2-1; 10 bases line up with TRBD2. The J segment lost 7 bases and the V segment lost 1 base, leaving 5 bases of the junction unmatched. This CDR3 has 15 residues. The germline gives CDR1 SGHRS, CDR2 YFSETQ. In DNA form, the CDR3 reads TGCGCCAGCAGCTTGCGGGCTAGCGGGAGTAATGAGCAGTTCTTC. Its translation: CASSLRASGSNEQFF.

The rearrangement links TRBV5-1 to TRBJ2-1; 7 positions agree with TRBD2. CDR1 SGHRS and CDR2 YFSETQ come from the germline V gene. The CDR3 totals 16 residues. V lost 1 base and J lost 7; bases outside the gene matches: 11. Here the CDR3 DNA reads TGCGCCAGCAGCTTGTCGGGCGGGAGCGTGCGAAATGAGCAGTTCTTC. This encodes CASSLSGGSVRNEQFF.

This chain joins TRBV18 and TRBJ2-7, with TRBD1 matching 10 bases. Germline values: CDR1 KGHSH, CDR2 LQKENI. The CDR3 has 15 amino acids. Trimming cost V 1 base and J 5 bases; bases outside gene matches: 5. The CDR3 protein is CASSPLGQGFHEQYF. The CDR3 DNA is TGTGCCAGCTCACCACTGGGACAGGGGTTCCACGAGCAGTACTTC.

The J gene is TRBJ1-5, the V gene TRBV28; D is ambiguous. Germline CDR1 MDHEN, CDR2 SYDVKM. The V end was cut by 3 bases, the J end by 5 bases, with 14 bases between. This CDR3 spans 15 amino acids. The CDR3, as DNA: TGTGCCAGCAGTTTCCATTCGGCCGGAGATCAGCCCCAGCATTTT. It encodes CASSFHSAGDQPQHF.

The rearrangement uses TRBV27 and TRBJ1-4; no firm D call. This CDR3 is built from 12 residues. Looked up from germline, CDR1 is MNHEY and CDR2 is SMNVEV (reference sequence). With 5 bases removed from V and 11 bases from J, the gap between germline ends came to 12 bases. CDR3 in amino acids: CASSAGTGKLFF. In DNA form, the CDR3 reads TGTGCCAGCAGTGCCGGTACCGGGAAACTGTTTTTT.

This sequence joins TRBV7-8 and TRBJ1-5, with TRBD1 matching 7 bases. Germline CDR1 and CDR2: SGHVS and FQNEAQ. There are 15 residues in the CDR3. Trimming at V came to 3 bases and at J to 4 bases, leaving 6 bases not matched to a gene. The CDR3 protein is CASSFGTEPNQPQHF. The CDR3 DNA reads as TGTGCCAGCAGCTTCGGGACAGAACCTAATCAGCCCCAGCATTTT.

This rearrangement joins TRBV28 to TRBJ2-7; D remains ambiguous. This CDR3 is built from 12 residues. In germline, CDR1 is MDHEN, CDR2 SYDVKM. V dropped 6 bases and J dropped 3 bases, with 9 bases sitting between them. CDR3 sequence: CASRNSRYEQYF. The CDR3 nucleotides are TGTGCCAGCAGAAACAGTCGCTACGAGCAGTACTTC.

The gene calls are TRBV7-9 and TRBJ2-4; D is possibly TRBD1 (5 bases). This CDR3 is built from 12 residues. Germline V gives CDR1 SEHNR, CDR2 FQNEAQ (reference sequence). The V end lost 1 base, the J end lost 12 bases, and 10 bases lay between the germline ends. In nucleotides, the CDR3 is TGTGCCAGCAGCTTAGGTACAGGTAATCAGTACTTC. It is translated as CASSLGTGNQYF.

The V call is TRBV11-3, the J call TRBJ2-3, with 12 bases that match TRBD1. Germline-derived CDR1 and CDR2 are SGHNT and YENEEA. The CDR3 is 19 residues long. Unmatched junction bases numbered 9, after V lost 2 bases and J lost 0 bases. The CDR3 is CASSLSTGTGGVSTDTQYF. The CDR3 nucleotides are TGTGCCAGCAGCTTATCCACCGGGACAGGGGGCGTTAGCACAGATACGCAGTATTTT.

V and J are TRBV30 and TRBJ1-6; D not certain. This CDR3 spans 15 amino acids. The ends were cut back, 0 bases at V and 0 bases at J, with 6 bases in the middle. Germline-derived CDR1 and CDR2 are GTSNPN and SVGIG (reference sequence). The CDR3 DNA is TGTGCCTGGAGTGTCCATAGCTCCTATAATTCACCCCTCCACTTT. It specifies CAWSVHSSYNSPLHF.

The rearrangement uses TRBV29-1 and TRBJ2-7, with TRBD2 as a possible D gene (6 bases). V was cut by 5 bases and J by 3 bases, with 8 bases left in between. The CDR3 contains 11 residues. Germline V gene sequence: CDR1 SQVTM, CDR2 ANQGSEA. In DNA form, the CDR3 reads TGCAGCGTTCTGCGGGACTACGAGCAGTACTTC. This encodes CSVLRDYEQYF.

The chain uses TRBV5-1 and TRBJ1-2, with TRBD1 identical over 12 bases. This CDR3 is built from 15 residues. V lost 0 bases and J lost 4; bases outside the gene matches: 1. Germline CDR1 is SGHRS and CDR2 is YFSETQ. CDR3 coding DNA: TGCGCCAGCAGCTTGGAGGGACAGGGGGCCTATGGCTACACCTTC. Translation: CASSLEGQGAYGYTF. The full variable domain, in which reference TRBV5-1 and TRBJ1-2 provide the parts outside the CDR3, is KAGVTQTPRYLIKTRGQQVTLSCSPISGHRSVSWYQQTPGQGLQFLFEYFSETQRNKGNFPGRFSGRQFSNSRSEMNVSTLELGDSALYLCASSLEGQGAYGYTFGSGTRLTVV.

The chain has TRBV25-1 and TRBJ1-2; tentative D call: TRBD1 (5 bases). The V end lost 3 bases, the J end lost 4 bases, and 9 bases lay between the germline ends. Germline CDR1 MGHDK, CDR2 SYGVNS. The CDR3 is made up of 13 amino acids. CDR3 loop: CASSDAGTYGYTF. CDR3 nucleotide sequence: TGTGCCAGCAGTGATGCGGGGACCTATGGCTACACCTTC.

The chain links TRBV7-2 to TRBJ1-2; 7 positions agree with TRBD1. The CDR3 sequence is 14 residues long. The J segment lost 0 bases and the V segment lost 5 bases, leaving 3 bases of the junction unmatched. Germline CDR1 SGHTA, CDR2 FQGNSA. This CDR3 reads CASSGGGPNYGYTF. The CDR3 DNA follows: TGTGCCAGCAGCGGAGGGGGCCCTAACTATGGCTACACCTTC.

As to this clone: This sample also contains other DNA sequences that code for the same CDR3. The chain recombines TRBV9 with TRBJ2-5; 13 positions agree with TRBD2. V shed 3 bases and J 1 base; nucleotides not matched to a gene: 3. CDR3 length: 16 amino acids. Per germline, CDR1 SGDLS and CDR2 YYNGEE. The CDR3 here is CASSARLAGGQETQYF. The CDR3 DNA sequence: TGTGCCAGCAGCGCGCGACTAGCGGGGGGCCAAGAGACCCAGTACTTC. Filled out from reference TRBV9 and TRBJ2-5, the complete variable domain reads DSGVTQTPKHLITATGQRVTLRCSPRSGDLSVYWYQQSLDQGLQFLIQYYNGEERAKGNILERFSAQQFPDLHSELNLSSLELGDSALYFCASSARLAGGQETQYFGPGTRLLVL.

The chain combines TRBV7-2 with TRBJ2-7; perhaps TRBD2 as D (5 bases). The CDR3 is 15 residues long. Germline values: CDR1 SGHTA, CDR2 FQGNSA. Trimming removed 5 bases from V and 2 bases from J, with 16 bases in between. The CDR3 DNA follows: TGTGCCAGCAGCGACGATTCCGGGATCCCCTACGAGCAGTACTTC. Translated: CASSDDSGIPYEQYF.

The chain is built from TRBV7-9 and TRBJ1-2; 9 nucleotides agree with TRBD1. Looked up from germline, CDR1 is SEHNR and CDR2 is FQNEAQ (reference sequence). The CDR3 sequence is 15 residues long. V trimming: 5 bases; J trimming: 8 bases; junction bases outside the gene matches: 12. CDR3 DNA sequence: TGTGCCAGCAGCGGTGGGACAGGGAGGCGAGAAGGCTACACCTTC. Residues: CASSGGTGRREGYTF.

V and J are TRBV7-8 and TRBJ1-2, with 8 bases aligning to TRBD1. The length of the CDR3 is 13 residues. Germline values: CDR1 SGHVS, CDR2 FQNEAQ. With V trimmed by 5 bases and J by 7 bases, 6 bases remained unmatched. CDR3 in DNA: TGTGCCAGCAGCCCAAGGACAGGGCTTGGCTACACCTTC. Protein product: CASSPRTGLGYTF. Full variable domain (missing parts from reference TRBV7-8 and TRBJ1-2): GAGVSQSPRYKVAKRGQDVALRCDPISGHVSLFWYQQALGQGPEFLTYFQNEAQLDKSGLPSDRFFAERPEGSVSTLKIQRTQQEDSAVYLCASSPRTGLGYTFGSGTRLTVV.

The V and J genes are TRBV6-6 and TRBJ2-3; D is uncertain. In germline, CDR1 is MNHNY, CDR2 SVGAGI (reference sequence). CDR3 length: 13 residues. V lost 7 bases and J lost 0, with 8 bases in between. CDR3 coding DNA: TGTGCCAGCATGTTTACTAGCACAGATACGCAGTATTTT. This sequence encodes CASMFTSTDTQYF.

J is TRBJ1-4 and V is TRBV5-8, with 9 positions matching TRBD1. The length of the CDR3 is 15 residues. V shed 4 bases and J 5 bases; nucleotides not matched to a gene: 6. From germline, CDR1 is SGHTS and CDR2 YDEGEE. The CDR3 protein is CASSVGQGGNEKLFF. The DNA for the CDR3 is TGTGCCAGCAGCGTGGGACAGGGAGGAAATGAAAAACTGTTTTTT. Complete variable domain (other parts from reference TRBV5-8 and TRBJ1-4): EAGVTQSPTHLIKTRGQQATLRCSPISGHTSVYWYQQALGLGLQFLLWYDEGEERNRGNFPPRFSGRQFPNYSSELNVNALELEDSALYLCASSVGQGGNEKLFFGSGTQLSVL.

The V gene is TRBV19, the J gene TRBJ1-5, with a weak D call TRBD1 (6 bases). V lost 5 bases to trimming and J lost 7 bases, with 12 bases between them. Germline V lookup: CDR1 LNHDA, CDR2 SQIVND (reference sequence). This CDR3 comprises 13 residues. CDR3 in amino acids: CASSQQGGQPQHF. CDR3 bases: TGTGCCAGTAGTCAACAGGGTGGCCAGCCCCAGCATTTT.

The chain carries TRBV9 and TRBJ1-6; no clear D gene. Trimming pared 3 bases from V and 10 bases from J, leaving 17 bases between. Germline V CDR1 and CDR2: SGDLS, YYNGEE. This CDR3 contains 15 residues. The CDR3 DNA is TGTGCCAGCAGCGAGCAGGCTCTTAGTACGTCACCCCTCCACTTT. As protein: CASSEQALSTSPLHF.

The gene calls are TRBV9 and TRBJ2-7, with D possibly TRBD1 on 6 matching bases. CDR1 is SGDLS and CDR2 is YYNGEE in the germline V gene. CDR3 length: 15 residues. V dropped 3 bases and J dropped 2 bases, with 15 bases sitting between them. The CDR3 region has the DNA TGTGCCAGCAGCGGTGGGACACCCCGAACCTACGAGCAGTACTTC. Protein: CASSGGTPRTYEQYF.

The chain has TRBV5-1 and TRBJ1-1; 10 nucleotides agree with TRBD1. The CDR3 extends over 16 amino acids. Germline V gives CDR1 SGHRS, CDR2 YFSETQ. Germline trimming cut 2 bases from V and 0 bases from J; bases unmatched to any gene: 4. DNA for the CDR3: TGCGCCAGCAGCTTTGGACAGGGGGAGATGAACACTGAAGCTTTCTTT. The encoded protein is CASSFGQGEMNTEAFF.

The V and J genes are TRBV6-1 and TRBJ2-1, with 10 nucleotides matching TRBD1. The germline V gene encodes CDR1 MNHNS and CDR2 SASEGT. CDR3 length: 16 amino acids. Losses at the gene ends were 4 bases for V and 1 base for J; bases not matched to a gene: 4. The CDR3 DNA follows: TGTGCCAGCAGTGTCTGGGGACAGGGGTCCTACAATGAGCAGTTCTTC. It encodes CASSVWGQGSYNEQFF.